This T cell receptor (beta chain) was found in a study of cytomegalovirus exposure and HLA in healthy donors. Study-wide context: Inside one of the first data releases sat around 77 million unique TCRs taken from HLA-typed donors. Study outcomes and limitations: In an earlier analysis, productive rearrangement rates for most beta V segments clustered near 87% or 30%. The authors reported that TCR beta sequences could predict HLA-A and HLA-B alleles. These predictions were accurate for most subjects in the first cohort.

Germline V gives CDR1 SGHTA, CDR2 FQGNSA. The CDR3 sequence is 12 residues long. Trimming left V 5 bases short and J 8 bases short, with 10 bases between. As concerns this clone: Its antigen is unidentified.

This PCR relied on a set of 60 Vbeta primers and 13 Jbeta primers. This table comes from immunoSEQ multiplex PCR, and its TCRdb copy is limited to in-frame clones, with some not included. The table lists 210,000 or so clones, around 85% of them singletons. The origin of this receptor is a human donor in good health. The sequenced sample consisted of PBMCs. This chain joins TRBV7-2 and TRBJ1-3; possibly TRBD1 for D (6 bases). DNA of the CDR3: TGTGCCAGCAGCCCGGACAGATACACCATATATTTT. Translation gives CASSPDRYTIYF.